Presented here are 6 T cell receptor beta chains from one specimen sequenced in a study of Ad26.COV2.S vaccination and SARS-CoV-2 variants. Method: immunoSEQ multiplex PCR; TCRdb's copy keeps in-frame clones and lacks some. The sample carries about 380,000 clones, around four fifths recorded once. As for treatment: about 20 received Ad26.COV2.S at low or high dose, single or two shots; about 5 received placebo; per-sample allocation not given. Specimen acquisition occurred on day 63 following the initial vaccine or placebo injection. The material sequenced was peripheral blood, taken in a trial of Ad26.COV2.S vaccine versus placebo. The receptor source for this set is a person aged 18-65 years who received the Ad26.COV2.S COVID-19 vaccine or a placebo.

Here the CDR3 reads CASSLARGMAYNEQFF. CDR3 coding DNA: TGTGCCAGCAGCTTAGCGCGCGGGATGGCCTACAATGAGCAGTTCTTC. The chain joins TRBV7-9 to TRBJ2-1; TRBD2 is a possible D gene (6 bases). The CDR3 has 16 amino acids. Looked up from germline, CDR1 is SEHNR and CDR2 is FQNEAQ (reference sequence). V was pared by 0 bases and J by 2 bases, with 11 bases between.

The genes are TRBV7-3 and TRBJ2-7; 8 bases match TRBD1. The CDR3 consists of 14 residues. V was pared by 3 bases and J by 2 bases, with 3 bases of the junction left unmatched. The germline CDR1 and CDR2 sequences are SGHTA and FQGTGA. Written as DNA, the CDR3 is TGTGCCAGCAGCTTTGGACAGGGCCCCTACGAGCAGTACTTC. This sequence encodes CASSFGQGPYEQYF.

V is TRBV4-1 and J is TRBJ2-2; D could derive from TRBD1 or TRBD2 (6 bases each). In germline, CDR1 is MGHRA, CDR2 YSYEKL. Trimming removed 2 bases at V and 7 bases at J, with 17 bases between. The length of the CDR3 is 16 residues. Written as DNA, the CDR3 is TGCGCCAGCAGCCAAAGTTTTGGGGGGCAGTTCGGGGAGCTGTTTTTT. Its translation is CASSQSFGGQFGELFF.

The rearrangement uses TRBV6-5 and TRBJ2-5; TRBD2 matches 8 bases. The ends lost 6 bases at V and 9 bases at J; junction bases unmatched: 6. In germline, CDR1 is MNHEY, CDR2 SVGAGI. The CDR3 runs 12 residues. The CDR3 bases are TGTGCCAGCAGACCGATGCGGGAGGCCCAGTACTTC. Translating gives CASRPMREAQYF.

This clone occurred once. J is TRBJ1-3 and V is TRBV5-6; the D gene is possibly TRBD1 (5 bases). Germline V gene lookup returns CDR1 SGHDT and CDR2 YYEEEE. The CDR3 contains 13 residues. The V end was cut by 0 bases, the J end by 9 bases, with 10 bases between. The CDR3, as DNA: TGTGCCAGCAGCTTGGCTCGGGGCGGCACCATATATTTT. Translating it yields CASSLARGGTIYF.

In nucleotides, the CDR3 is TGTGCCATCGCGAGACTTGGGACGGGAGAGACCCAGTACTTC. Encoded protein: CAIARLGTGETQYF. V gene TRBV6-6 combines with J gene TRBJ2-5; D tentatively fits TRBD1 or TRBD2 (5 bases each). Germline V gene lookup returns CDR1 MNHNY and CDR2 SVGAGI (reference sequence). V lost 10 bases and J 4 bases, leaving 19 bases between the germline ends. The CDR3 spans 14 residues.